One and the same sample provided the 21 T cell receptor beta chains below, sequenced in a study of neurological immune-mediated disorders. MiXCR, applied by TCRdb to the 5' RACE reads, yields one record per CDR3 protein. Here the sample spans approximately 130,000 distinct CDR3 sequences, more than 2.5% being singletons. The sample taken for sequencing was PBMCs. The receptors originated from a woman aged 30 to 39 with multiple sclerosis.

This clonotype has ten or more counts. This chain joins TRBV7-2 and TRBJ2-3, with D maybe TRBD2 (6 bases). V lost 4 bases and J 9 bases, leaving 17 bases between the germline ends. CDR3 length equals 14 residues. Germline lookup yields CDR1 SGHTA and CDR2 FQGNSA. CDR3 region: CASSSTTGLNTQYF. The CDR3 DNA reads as TGTGCCAGCAGCTCTACCACCGGACTAAACACGCAGTATTTT.

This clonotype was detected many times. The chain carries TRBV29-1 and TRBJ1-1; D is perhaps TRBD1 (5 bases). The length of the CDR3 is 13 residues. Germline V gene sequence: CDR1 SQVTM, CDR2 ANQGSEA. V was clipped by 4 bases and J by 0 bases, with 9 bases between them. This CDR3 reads CSVAGMLNTEAFF. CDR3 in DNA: TGCAGCGTTGCAGGGATGTTGAACACTGAAGCTTTCTTT.

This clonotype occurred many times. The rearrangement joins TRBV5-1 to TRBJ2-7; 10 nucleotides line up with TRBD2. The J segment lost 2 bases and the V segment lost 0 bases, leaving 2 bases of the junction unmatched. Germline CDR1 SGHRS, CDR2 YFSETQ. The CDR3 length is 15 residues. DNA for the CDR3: TGCGCCAGCAGCTTGGCTAGCGGGGGAACCTACGAGCAGTACTTC. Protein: CASSLASGGTYEQYF.

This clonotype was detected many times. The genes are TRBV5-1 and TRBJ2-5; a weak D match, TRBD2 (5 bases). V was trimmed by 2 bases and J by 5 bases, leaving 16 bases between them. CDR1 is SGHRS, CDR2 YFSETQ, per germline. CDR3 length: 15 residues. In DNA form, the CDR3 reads TGCGCCAGCAGCTTAACGGGCAGTACGGGGGAGACCCAGTACTTC. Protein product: CASSLTGSTGETQYF.

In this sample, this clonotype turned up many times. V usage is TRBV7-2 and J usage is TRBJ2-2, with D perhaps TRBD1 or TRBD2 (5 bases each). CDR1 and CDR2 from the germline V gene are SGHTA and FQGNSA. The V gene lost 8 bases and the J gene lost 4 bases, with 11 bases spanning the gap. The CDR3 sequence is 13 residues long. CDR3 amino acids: CASLGTFTGELFF. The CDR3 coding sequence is TGTGCCAGCCTCGGGACCTTCACCGGGGAGCTGTTTTTT.

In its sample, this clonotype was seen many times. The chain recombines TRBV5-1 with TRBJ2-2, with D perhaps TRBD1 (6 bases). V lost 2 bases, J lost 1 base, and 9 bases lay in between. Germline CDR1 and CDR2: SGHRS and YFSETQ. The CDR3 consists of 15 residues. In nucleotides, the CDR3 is TGCGCCAGCAGCTTAAAGACAGGGAACACCGGGGAGCTGTTTTTT. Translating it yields CASSLKTGNTGELFF.

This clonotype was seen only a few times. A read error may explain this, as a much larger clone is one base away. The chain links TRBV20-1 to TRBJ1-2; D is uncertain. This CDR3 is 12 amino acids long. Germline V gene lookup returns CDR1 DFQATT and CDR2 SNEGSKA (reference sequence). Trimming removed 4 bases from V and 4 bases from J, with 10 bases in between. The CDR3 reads CSAKNSGYGYTF. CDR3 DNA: TGCAGTGCTAAGAACTCTGGCTATGGCTACACCTTC.

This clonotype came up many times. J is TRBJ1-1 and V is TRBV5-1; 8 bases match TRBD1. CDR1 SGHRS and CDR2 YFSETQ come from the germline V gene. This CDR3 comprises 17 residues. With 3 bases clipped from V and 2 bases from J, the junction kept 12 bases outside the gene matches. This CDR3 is CASSSEYPRGLNTEAFF. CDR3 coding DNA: TGCGCCAGCAGCTCCGAGTATCCCAGGGGGCTCAACACTGAAGCTTTCTTT.

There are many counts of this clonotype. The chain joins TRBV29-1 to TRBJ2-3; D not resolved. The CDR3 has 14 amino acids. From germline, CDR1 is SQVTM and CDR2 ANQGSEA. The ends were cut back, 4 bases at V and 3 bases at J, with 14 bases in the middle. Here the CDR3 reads CSVARPGITDTQYF. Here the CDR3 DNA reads TGCAGCGTTGCGCGTCCCGGTATAACAGATACGCAGTATTTT.

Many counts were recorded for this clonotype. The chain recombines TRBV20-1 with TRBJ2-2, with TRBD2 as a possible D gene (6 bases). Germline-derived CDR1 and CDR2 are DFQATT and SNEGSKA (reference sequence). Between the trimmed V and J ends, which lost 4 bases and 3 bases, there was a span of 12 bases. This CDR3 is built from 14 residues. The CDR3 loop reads CSANRLGDTGELFF. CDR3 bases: TGCAGTGCTAACCGACTAGGGGACACCGGGGAGCTGTTTTTT.

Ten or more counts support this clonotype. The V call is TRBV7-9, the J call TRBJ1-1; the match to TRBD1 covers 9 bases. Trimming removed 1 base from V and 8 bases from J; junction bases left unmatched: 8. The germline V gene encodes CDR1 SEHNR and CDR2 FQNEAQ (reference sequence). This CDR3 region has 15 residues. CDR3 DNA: TGTGCCAGCAGCTTAGACCCGGGGGACAGGGCCGAAGCTTTCTTT. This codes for CASSLDPGDRAEAFF.

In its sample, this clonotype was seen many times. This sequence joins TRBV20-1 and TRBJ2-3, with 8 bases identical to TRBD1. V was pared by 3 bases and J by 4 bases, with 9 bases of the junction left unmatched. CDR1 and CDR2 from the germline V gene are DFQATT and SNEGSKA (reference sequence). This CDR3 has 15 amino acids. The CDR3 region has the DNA TGCAGTGCTAGCAGGACAGGGCTCAGTCCAGATACGCAGTATTTT. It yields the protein CSASRTGLSPDTQYF.

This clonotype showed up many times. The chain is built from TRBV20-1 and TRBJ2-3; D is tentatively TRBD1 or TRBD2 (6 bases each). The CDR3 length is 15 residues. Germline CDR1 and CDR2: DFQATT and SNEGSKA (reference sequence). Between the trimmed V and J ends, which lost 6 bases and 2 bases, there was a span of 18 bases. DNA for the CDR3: TGCAGTGCAGAGCCCCCGGGGGCTTACACAGATACGCAGTATTTT. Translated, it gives CSAEPPGAYTDTQYF.

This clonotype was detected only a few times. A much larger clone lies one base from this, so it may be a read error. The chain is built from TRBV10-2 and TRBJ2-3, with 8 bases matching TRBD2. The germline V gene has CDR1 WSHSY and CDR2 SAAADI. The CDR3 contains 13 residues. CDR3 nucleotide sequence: TGCGCCAGTCGCGGGAGGAACACAGATAAGCAGTATTTT. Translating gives CASRGRNTDKQYF.

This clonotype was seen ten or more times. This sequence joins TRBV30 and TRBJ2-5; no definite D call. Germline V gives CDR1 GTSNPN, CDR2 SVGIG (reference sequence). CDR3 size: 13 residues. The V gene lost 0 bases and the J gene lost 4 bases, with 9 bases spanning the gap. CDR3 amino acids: CAWSVTGLETQYF. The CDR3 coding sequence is TGTGCCTGGAGTGTAACTGGTTTAGAGACCCAGTACTTC.

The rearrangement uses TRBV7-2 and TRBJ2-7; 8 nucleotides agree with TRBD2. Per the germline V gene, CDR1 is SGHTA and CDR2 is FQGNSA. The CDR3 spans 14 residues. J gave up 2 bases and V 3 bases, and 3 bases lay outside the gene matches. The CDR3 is CASSFLAGTYEQYF. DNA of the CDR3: TGTGCCAGCAGCTTTTTAGCGGGGACCTACGAGCAGTACTTC.

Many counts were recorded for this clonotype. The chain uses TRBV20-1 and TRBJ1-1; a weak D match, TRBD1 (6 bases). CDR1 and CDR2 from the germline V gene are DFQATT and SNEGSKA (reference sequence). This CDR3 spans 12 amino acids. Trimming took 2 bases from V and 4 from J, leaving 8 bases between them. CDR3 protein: CSARSGATEAFF. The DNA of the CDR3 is TGCAGTGCTAGATCAGGGGCCACTGAAGCTTTCTTT.

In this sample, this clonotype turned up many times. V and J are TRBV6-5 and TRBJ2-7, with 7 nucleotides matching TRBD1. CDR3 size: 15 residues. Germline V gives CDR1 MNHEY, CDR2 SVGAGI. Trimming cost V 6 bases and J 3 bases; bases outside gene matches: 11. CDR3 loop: CASRQGTAPNYEQYF. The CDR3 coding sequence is TGTGCCAGCAGGCAGGGGACAGCCCCGAACTACGAGCAGTACTTC.

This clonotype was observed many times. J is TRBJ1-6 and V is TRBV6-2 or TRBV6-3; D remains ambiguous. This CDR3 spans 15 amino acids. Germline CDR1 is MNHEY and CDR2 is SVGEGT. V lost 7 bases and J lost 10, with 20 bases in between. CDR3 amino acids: CASTFGPSAGSPLHF. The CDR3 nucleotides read TGTGCCAGCACCTTTGGACCTTCGGCCGGATCACCCCTCCACTTT.

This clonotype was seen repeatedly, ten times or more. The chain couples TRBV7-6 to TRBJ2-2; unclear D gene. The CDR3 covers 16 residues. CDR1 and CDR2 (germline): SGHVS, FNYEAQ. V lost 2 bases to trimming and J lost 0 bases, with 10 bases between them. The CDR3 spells CASSLYGFANTGELFF. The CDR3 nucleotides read TGTGCCAGCAGCTTATACGGATTTGCGAACACCGGGGAGCTGTTTTTT. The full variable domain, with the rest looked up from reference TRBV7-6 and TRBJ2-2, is GAGVSQSPRYKVTKRGQDVALRCDPISGHVSLYWYRQALGQGPEFLTYFNYEAQQDKSGLPNDRFSAERPEGSISTLTIQRTEQRDSAMYRCASSLYGFANTGELFFGEGSRLTVL.

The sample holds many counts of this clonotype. CDR3 residues: CASSLRLAGGGEQFF. CDR3 coding DNA: TGCGCCAGCAGCCTCCGACTAGCGGGAGGGGGTGAGCAGTTCTTC. The chain employs TRBV5-1 and TRBJ2-1; 14 positions agree with TRBD2. V trimming: 4 bases; J trimming: 9 bases; junction bases outside the gene matches: 6. Germline assignment: CDR1 SGHRS and CDR2 YFSETQ. The CDR3 has 15 amino acids. Combining the CDR3 with reference TRBV5-1 and TRBJ2-1 gives the whole variable domain KAGVTQTPRYLIKTRGQQVTLSCSPISGHRSVSWYQQTPGQGLQFLFEYFSETQRNKGNFPGRFSGRQFSNSRSEMNVSTLELGDSALYLCASSLRLAGGGEQFFGPGTRLTVL.